These 8 T cell receptor beta chains came from one sample sequenced in a study of beta chain features in type 1 diabetes. These receptors' antigens are unknown. General study points: Shortening that was moderate but significant affected the TCRB CDR3s of Type 1 diabetes patients in all four CD4+ subsets.

Every bit of the isolated RNA underwent reverse transcription, so sequencing read expressed TCRB transcripts. Generated by immunoSEQ multiplex PCR, the TCRdb table keeps only in-frame clones and is missing some. The sample shows some 140,000 clones, 9% of them seen only once. Sequencing was performed on central memory CD4+ T cells from blood. These receptors all come from a man aged 25-45 years with type 1 diabetes.

This clone was found a few times. The chain carries TRBV5-4 and TRBJ1-2, with D hard to call. Deletions cut 4 bases from V and 7 bases from J, with 20 bases between. Germline loops: CDR1 SGHNT, CDR2 YYREEE (reference sequence). The CDR3 sequence is 15 residues long. CDR3 region: CASSQDGIGGFGYTF. The CDR3 region has the DNA TGTGCCAGCAGCCAGGACGGAATCGGAGGTTTTGGCTACACCTTC.

This clone was observed a few times. The chain has TRBV11-2 and TRBJ2-7, with a weak D call TRBD2 (5 bases). Germline values: CDR1 SGHAT, CDR2 FQNNGV. The CDR3 sequence is 16 residues long. V gave up 8 bases and J gave up 0 bases, with 20 bases separating them. The chain's CDR3 is CASYPLAGASSYEQYF. The CDR3 DNA reads as TGTGCCAGCTACCCACTGGCGGGTGCGAGCTCCTACGAGCAGTACTTC.

This chain uses TRBV18 with TRBJ1-1, with TRBD1 identical over 9 bases. CDR3 length equals 15 residues. With 4 bases clipped from V and 5 bases from J, the junction kept 8 bases outside the gene matches. Germline values: CDR1 KGHSH, CDR2 LQKENI. The CDR3 here is CASSRMTGGGTEAFF. The CDR3 coding sequence is TGTGCCAGCTCACGCATGACAGGGGGAGGGACTGAAGCTTTCTTT.

This clone was counted a few times. The chain employs TRBV18 and TRBJ2-5; D is unresolved. V dropped 6 bases and J dropped 0 bases, with 2 bases sitting between them. CDR3 length: 11 residues. Germline V gene lookup returns CDR1 KGHSH and CDR2 LQKENI. The CDR3, as DNA: TGTGCCAGCTCCTACCAAGAGACCCAGTACTTC. Translation gives CASSYQETQYF.

This clone was observed a handful of times. The chain is built from TRBV29-1 and TRBJ2-1; D is unclear. Germline CDR1 is SQVTM and CDR2 is ANQGSEA. V was shortened by 0 bases and J by 13 bases, with 10 bases between the two germline ends. The CDR3 consists of 11 residues. The CDR3 bases are TGCAGCGTTGAAGATAGTGTTAGACAGTTCTTC. This translates into CSVEDSVRQFF.

A few counts support this clone. The V and J genes are TRBV28 and TRBJ1-2; D gene unclear. The length of the CDR3 is 12 residues. The germline V and J ends were trimmed by 5 bases and 4 bases, with 8 bases remaining between them. CDR1 and CDR2 (germline): MDHEN, SYDVKM. The CDR3 DNA is TGTGCCAGCAGTACTCGCCTCTATGGCTACACCTTC. It yields the protein CASSTRLYGYTF.

This clone showed up just a few times. The genes are TRBV21-1 and TRBJ1-5; the D call of TRBD1 is as the table states it, not checked on the DNA. TRBV21-1 is marked as a pseudogene. This CDR3 is 16 amino acids long. CDR3 coding DNA: TGTGCCAGCAGCAGTCCCGGGACAGGATTCAATCAGCCCCAGCATTTT. This codes for CASSSPGTGFNQPQHF.

This clone occurred a few times. CDR3 amino acids: CASSVQDSVGYTF. The CDR3 nucleotides are TGTGCCAGTAGTGTACAGGACAGCGTGGGCTACACCTTC. The genes are TRBV19 and TRBJ1-2; possible D gene TRBD1, 6 bases. CDR1 and CDR2 from the germline V gene are LNHDA and SQIVND (reference sequence). Trimming took off 5 bases at V and 8 bases at J, with 15 bases between the two ends. The CDR3 consists of 13 residues.